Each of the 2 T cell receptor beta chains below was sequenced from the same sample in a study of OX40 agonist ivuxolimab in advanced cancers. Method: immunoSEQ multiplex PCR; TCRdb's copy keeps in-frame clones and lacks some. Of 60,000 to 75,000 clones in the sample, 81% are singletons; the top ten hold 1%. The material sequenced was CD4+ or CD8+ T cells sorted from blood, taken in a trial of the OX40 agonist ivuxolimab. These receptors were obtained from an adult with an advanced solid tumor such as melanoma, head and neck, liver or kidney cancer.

The DNA of the CDR3 is TGCGCCAGCAGTCGTATATTAGCGGGCTCCTACAATGAGCAGTTCTTC. Translating gives CASSRILAGSYNEQFF. This sequence joins TRBV4-3 and TRBJ2-1; 7 bases are a match to TRBD2. CDR1 and CDR2 (germline): LGHNA, YSLEER. This CDR3 region has 16 residues. V shed 6 bases, J shed 0 bases, and the junction held 8 bases outside the gene matches.

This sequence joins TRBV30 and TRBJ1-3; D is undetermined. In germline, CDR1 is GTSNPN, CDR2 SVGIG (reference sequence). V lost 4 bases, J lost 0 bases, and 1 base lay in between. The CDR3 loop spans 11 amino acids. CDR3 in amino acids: CAWISGNTIYF. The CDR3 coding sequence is TGTGCCTGGATCTCTGGAAACACCATATATTTT.